These 28 T cell receptor beta chains originate from one sample sequenced in a study of human T cells and chemical hapten exposure. MiXCR, run by TCRdb on the RACE reads, gives a single entry per CDR3 protein. The table records 75,000 to 90,000 distinct CDR3 sequences, around 7% of them present only once. The time point is: patch test 1, 2 weeks after DPC sensitization. Stated treatment: therapeutic diphenylcyclopropenone sensitization with weekly scalp DPC. Sequenced here: whole blood, sampled in connection with sensitization to the hapten diphenylcyclopropenone (DPC). The receptors were gathered from a woman in her thirties with alopecia areata. Some clones in this sample may be carry-over from other donors' samples.

In this sample, this clonotype turned up a few times. This chain connects TRBV29-1 to TRBJ2-6; possibly TRBD1 for D (5 bases). The CDR3 covers 18 residues. V was pared by 4 bases and J by 1 base, with 20 bases between. Per the germline V gene, CDR1 is SQVTM and CDR2 is ANQGSEA. The DNA for the CDR3 is TGCAGCGTTGGGACCGTCGGCAGGGTTGGGTCTGGGGCCAACGTCCTGACTTTC. Encoded protein: CSVGTVGRVGSGANVLTF.

This clonotype was seen repeatedly, ten times or more. J is TRBJ2-7 and V is TRBV12-3 or TRBV12-4; 9 bases line up with TRBD2. V was pared by 3 bases and J by 2 bases, with 17 bases of the junction left unmatched. The CDR3 runs 19 residues. The CDR3 protein is CASSFAGGGADVLPYEQYF. In DNA, the CDR3 is TGTGCCAGCAGTTTTGCTGGCGGGGGGGCCGATGTACTTCCCTACGAGCAGTACTTC.

This clonotype was seen ten or more times. The gene calls are TRBV11-2 and TRBJ2-1, with unresolved D. Trimming took off 7 bases at V and 10 bases at J, with 17 bases between the two ends. The CDR3 is made up of 13 amino acids. Germline loops: CDR1 SGHAT, CDR2 FQNNGV. In nucleotides, the CDR3 is TGTGCCAGCAATTATCTCCGGGTCGGAGAGCAGTTCTTC. Translating gives CASNYLRVGEQFF.

This clonotype was seen ten or more times. V is TRBV6-2 or TRBV6-3 and J is TRBJ1-1; possibly TRBD1 for D (6 bases). The germline V gene has CDR1 MNHEY and CDR2 SVGEGT. The CDR3 consists of 13 residues. Trimming took 7 bases from V and 5 from J, leaving 14 bases between them. This chain's CDR3 is CASNHRVGTEAFF. CDR3 DNA: TGTGCCAGCAATCACAGGGTGGGGACTGAAGCTTTCTTT.

This clonotype came up many times. The chain employs TRBV10-2 and TRBJ1-1; no firm D call. The CDR3 consists of 13 residues. Germline V gives CDR1 WSHSY, CDR2 SAAADI. V gave up 4 bases and J gave up 1 base, with 7 bases separating them. The CDR3 protein is CASSVSPNTEAFF. The CDR3 coding sequence is TGCGCCAGCAGTGTTAGCCCGAACACTGAAGCTTTCTTT.

At least ten counts were recorded for this clonotype. The chain combines TRBV6-5 with TRBJ2-3; D is perhaps TRBD2 (6 bases). CDR3 length: 18 amino acids. V lost 0 bases to trimming and J lost 2 bases, with 18 bases between them. Germline V gives CDR1 MNHEY, CDR2 SVGAGI. CDR3 bases: TGTGCCAGCAGTTACTCGGGGGTAGTGGGGGGAAACACAGATACGCAGTATTTT. The encoded protein is CASSYSGVVGGNTDTQYF.

V usage is TRBV5-1 and J usage is TRBJ2-3; a possible D gene is TRBD1 (6 bases). V was pared by 4 bases and J by 0 bases, with 12 bases between. The V gene's germline CDR1 is SGHRS and CDR2 YFSETQ. The CDR3 covers 15 residues. CDR3: CASSRTATSTDTQYF. The CDR3 region has the DNA TGCGCCAGCAGCCGGACAGCCACTAGCACAGATACGCAGTATTTT.

The V call is TRBV30, the J call TRBJ2-7; D is possibly TRBD2 (5 bases). Trimming shortened V by 2 bases and J by 0 bases, and 17 bases separated the two germline ends. The germline gives CDR1 GTSNPN, CDR2 SVGIG (reference sequence). The CDR3 contains 16 residues. Here the CDR3 DNA reads TGTGCCTGGAGTCGGGCGAGGGCTGGAGTCTCCTACGAGCAGTACTTC. Its protein is CAWSRARAGVSYEQYF.

This clonotype was detected ten times or more. The genes are TRBV7-2 and TRBJ2-3, with 9 positions matching TRBD2. The junction had 8 bases not matched to a gene; V was cut back by 1 base and J by 3 bases. CDR1 is SGHTA and CDR2 is FQGNSA in the germline V gene. The CDR3 length is 17 residues. The chain's CDR3 is CASSLEGRGGRTDTQYF. The CDR3 nucleotides read TGTGCCAGCAGCTTAGAAGGGCGGGGGGGCCGGACAGATACGCAGTATTTT. The full variable domain, completed using reference TRBV7-2 and TRBJ2-3, is GAGVSQSPSNKVTEKGKDVELRCDPISGHTALYWYRQSLGQGLEFLIYFQGNSAPDKSGLPSDRFSAERTGGSVSTLTIQRTQQEDSAVYLCASSLEGRGGRTDTQYFGPGTRLTVL.

V and J are TRBV12-3 or TRBV12-4 and TRBJ1-6; 10 nucleotides agree with TRBD1. Trimming removed 6 bases from V and 6 bases from J; junction bases left unmatched: 5. The CDR3 totals 15 residues. CDR3: CASSRRDRGNSPLHF. CDR3 coding DNA: TGTGCCAGCAGCCGCAGGGACAGGGGTAATTCACCCCTCCACTTT.

V is TRBV10-2 and J is TRBJ2-5; 9 bases agree with TRBD1. This CDR3 is 12 amino acids long. The V segment lost 7 bases and the J segment 5 bases; nucleotides outside the gene matches: 2. The germline V gene has CDR1 WSHSY and CDR2 SAAADI. In DNA, the CDR3 is TGCGCCAGCACCGACAGGGGGGAGACCCAGTACTTC. It specifies CASTDRGETQYF.

This clonotype was seen ten or more times. The chain links TRBV6-5 to TRBJ1-1; 9 bases are a match to TRBD1. The CDR3 length is 14 residues. Germline trimming cut 6 bases from V and 3 bases from J; bases unmatched to any gene: 5. Germline V gene sequence: CDR1 MNHEY, CDR2 SVGAGI. CDR3 in DNA: TGTGCCAGCAGCTACAGGGGGCTGGACACTGAAGCTTTCTTT. Translation gives CASSYRGLDTEAFF.

This clonotype has more than one count but fewer than ten. The J gene is TRBJ1-2, the V gene TRBV10-3; no reliable D call. CDR3 length equals 13 residues. Germline CDR1 is ENHRY and CDR2 is SYGVKD. The germline V and J ends were trimmed by 11 bases and 8 bases, with 21 bases remaining between them. The CDR3 DNA reads as TGTGCCGCTGCGTTGGGCCTTTTAGGGGGCTACACCTTC. Translated, it gives CAAALGLLGGYTF.

This clonotype was observed many times. The rearrangement links TRBV24-1 to TRBJ1-1; D is uncertain. CDR1 is KGHDR and CDR2 is SFDVKD in the germline V gene. Trimming removed 0 bases at V and 5 bases at J, with 18 bases between. This CDR3 comprises 17 residues. The CDR3 region is CATSDLTSRLDRTEAFF. The DNA of the CDR3 is TGTGCCACCAGTGATTTGACATCTCGCCTCGACCGGACTGAAGCTTTCTTT.

This sequence joins TRBV20-1 and TRBJ1-6; 7 bases are a match to TRBD1. The CDR3 is 15 residues long. J was trimmed by 13 bases and V by 3 bases; bases with no gene match: 15. Germline lookup yields CDR1 DFQATT and CDR2 SNEGSKA (reference sequence). Written as DNA, the CDR3 is TGCAGTGCTAGTTCGGACCAGGGGGGGAATGCGCCCCTCCACTTT. Translated, it gives CSASSDQGGNAPLHF.

At least ten counts were recorded for this clonotype. This sequence joins TRBV2 and TRBJ2-3, with D perhaps TRBD1 (5 bases). The CDR3 covers 15 residues. The germline V gene has CDR1 SNHLY and CDR2 FYNNEI. V lost 6 bases and J lost 2, with 15 bases in between. CDR3 region: CASRHGRENTDTQYF. The CDR3 DNA reads as TGTGCCAGCAGACATGGCAGGGAAAACACAGATACGCAGTATTTT. Combining the CDR3 with reference TRBV2 and TRBJ2-3 gives the whole variable domain EPEVTQTPSHQVTQMGQEVILRCVPISNHLYFYWYRQILGQKVEFLVSFYNNEISEKSEIFDDQFSVERPDGSNFTLKIRSTKLEDSAMYFCASRHGRENTDTQYFGPGTRLTVL.

This clonotype was counted at least ten times. The chain employs TRBV20-1 and TRBJ2-7; D unresolved. The CDR3 consists of 13 residues. The V gene's germline CDR1 is DFQATT and CDR2 SNEGSKA (reference sequence). The V and J ends lost 5 bases and 0 bases respectively, with 11 bases between them. CDR3 amino acids: CSAPSGYSYEQYF. The CDR3 nucleotides are TGCAGTGCTCCCTCGGGTTACTCCTACGAGCAGTACTTC.

This clonotype was found a few times. The gene calls are TRBV10-2 and TRBJ1-5; D is unclear. Germline V gives CDR1 WSHSY, CDR2 SAAADI. Deletions cut 7 bases from V and 1 base from J, with 11 bases between. This CDR3 has 14 amino acids. The CDR3 nucleotides read TGCGCCAGCAAAGGCAGCCTAAGCAATCAGCCCCAGCATTTT. Amino acids: CASKGSLSNQPQHF.

This clonotype was detected ten times or more. This rearrangement joins TRBV7-8 to TRBJ1-2; the D gene is possibly TRBD1 (5 bases). The germline gives CDR1 SGHVS, CDR2 FQNEAQ. This CDR3 spans 13 amino acids. V was shortened by 1 base and J by 4 bases, with 7 bases between the two germline ends. In nucleotides, the CDR3 is TGTGCCAGCAGCTTAGTGCAGGGCTATGGCTACACCTTC. Translating gives CASSLVQGYGYTF. Drawing the rest from reference TRBV7-8 and TRBJ1-2, the complete variable domain is GAGVSQSPRYKVAKRGQDVALRCDPISGHVSLFWYQQALGQGPEFLTYFQNEAQLDKSGLPSDRFFAERPEGSVSTLKIQRTQQEDSAVYLCASSLVQGYGYTFGSGTRLTVV.

This clonotype was seen more than once but under ten times. CDR3 sequence: CASGLSFGEAFF. In DNA, the CDR3 is TGTGCTAGTGGTTTGTCTTTTGGTGAAGCTTTCTTT. J is TRBJ1-1 and V is TRBV12-5; no definite D call. CDR1 is LGHNT and CDR2 is FRNRAP in the germline V gene. The CDR3 extends over 12 amino acids. V gave up 2 bases and J gave up 7 bases, with 8 bases separating them.

The gene calls are TRBV5-4 and TRBJ2-2, with 10 bases identical to TRBD1. The CDR3 totals 17 residues. V trimming: 3 bases; J trimming: 2 bases; junction bases outside the gene matches: 7. Germline CDR1 reads SGHNT; CDR2 reads YYREEE (reference sequence). For the CDR3, the DNA is TGTGCCAGCAGCTCCGCCGGGACAGGGGCAAACACCGGGGAGCTGTTTTTT. Its translation is CASSSAGTGANTGELFF.

This clonotype was seen a few times. The chain is built from TRBV5-1 and TRBJ2-1; D may be TRBD1 (5 bases). Germline assignment: CDR1 SGHRS and CDR2 YFSETQ. Trimming removed 2 bases at V and 5 bases at J, with 8 bases between. CDR3 length equals 13 residues. In DNA, the CDR3 is TGCGCCAGCAGCTTTTCCAGGGACAATGAGCAGTTCTTC. Its translation is CASSFSRDNEQFF. The full variable domain, completed using reference TRBV5-1 and TRBJ2-1, is KAGVTQTPRYLIKTRGQQVTLSCSPISGHRSVSWYQQTPGQGLQFLFEYFSETQRNKGNFPGRFSGRQFSNSRSEMNVSTLELGDSALYLCASSFSRDNEQFFGPGTRLTVL.

This clonotype showed up many times. The germline gene is not matched at one end of the junction; a read error may be the cause. This chain links TRBV5-4 with TRBJ1-1; TRBD1 might be the D (6 bases). Germline CDR1 is SGHNT and CDR2 is YYREEE (reference sequence). The CDR3 extends over 12 amino acids. CDR3 in amino acids: CASSQGQGYLLF. CDR3 nucleotide sequence: TGTGCCAGCAGCCAGGGACAAGGGTACCTCCTGTTT.

This clonotype was picked up many times. The chain carries TRBV15 and TRBJ2-5, with D maybe TRBD1 (5 bases). Looked up from germline, CDR1 is LNHNV and CDR2 is YYDKDF (reference sequence). The length of the CDR3 is 14 residues. With 0 bases removed from V and 3 bases from J, the gap between germline ends came to 8 bases. The CDR3 DNA sequence: TGTGCCACCAGCAGAGACAGGGCCGAAGAGACCCAGTACTTC. Its translation: CATSRDRAEETQYF.

This clonotype was counted many times. This sequence joins TRBV7-2 and TRBJ2-3, with no clear D. The V and J ends lost 1 base and 3 bases respectively, with 2 bases between them. Germline CDR1 and CDR2: SGHTA and FQGNSA. This CDR3 has 12 residues. The DNA of the CDR3 is TGTGCCAGCAGCTTAGATACAGATACGCAGTATTTT. Residues: CASSLDTDTQYF.

This clonotype appeared many times. This chain joins TRBV7-2 and TRBJ1-2, with D possibly being TRBD1 (6 bases). Trimming shortened V by 5 bases and J by 5 bases, and 12 bases separated the two germline ends. In germline, CDR1 is SGHTA, CDR2 FQGNSA. This CDR3 is built from 13 residues. For the CDR3, the DNA is TGTGCCAGCAGCCCCAGGACAGCTTATGGCTACACCTTC. Protein: CASSPRTAYGYTF.

V is TRBV27 and J is TRBJ2-3; 13 bases are shared with TRBD2. With 0 bases clipped from V and 1 base from J, the junction kept 7 bases outside the gene matches. This CDR3 has 19 amino acids. The V gene's germline CDR1 is MNHEY and CDR2 SMNVEV (reference sequence). The CDR3 protein is CASSLSAGTSGVGTDTQYF. CDR3 in DNA: TGTGCCAGCAGTTTATCGGCCGGGACTAGCGGGGTAGGCACAGATACGCAGTATTTT.

This chain connects TRBV18 to TRBJ1-1; D is unresolved. Germline V lookup: CDR1 KGHSH, CDR2 LQKENI. The CDR3 has 14 residues. Trimming took off 0 bases at V and 3 bases at J, with 8 bases between the two ends. The CDR3 DNA follows: TGTGCCAGCTCACCACCCCCGCGGGACACTGAAGCTTTCTTT. It yields the protein CASSPPPRDTEAFF.